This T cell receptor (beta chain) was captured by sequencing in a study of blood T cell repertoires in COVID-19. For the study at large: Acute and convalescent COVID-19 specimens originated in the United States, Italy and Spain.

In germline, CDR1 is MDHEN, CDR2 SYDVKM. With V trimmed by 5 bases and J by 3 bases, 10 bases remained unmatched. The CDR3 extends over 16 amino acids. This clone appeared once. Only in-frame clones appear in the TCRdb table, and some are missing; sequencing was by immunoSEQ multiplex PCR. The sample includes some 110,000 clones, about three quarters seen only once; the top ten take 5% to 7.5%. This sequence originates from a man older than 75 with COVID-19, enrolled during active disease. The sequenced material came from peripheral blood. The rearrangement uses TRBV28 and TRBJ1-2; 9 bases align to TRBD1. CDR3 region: CASSPLGQGRDYGYTF. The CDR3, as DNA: TGTGCCAGCAGTCCCCTGGGACAGGGCAGGGACTATGGCTACACCTTC.